This T cell receptor (beta chain) was observed in a study of blood T cells in healthy people across ages. Study-wide results and caveats: TCR beta diversity was tightly associated with the proportion of naive T cells.

It was with a sample-barcoded 5' primer and a J-beta primer mix that a second PCR of roughly 7 to 11 cycles was run. The authors tagged each cDNA molecule using a template-switch adaptor with 12 random nucleotides. TCRdb reprocessed the 5' RACE reads via MiXCR and lists one record per CDR3 protein. The sample holds nearly 1 million distinct CDR3 sequences, around 54% seen once. On this clonotype itself: The antigen is unknown.

Trimming took 6 bases from V and 0 from J, leaving 18 bases between them. The germline gives CDR1 DFQATT, CDR2 SNEGSKA (reference sequence). The CDR3 covers 16 residues. The source of this sequence is a woman aged 60-75 years in good health. The V gene is TRBV20-1, the J gene TRBJ2-4; D uncertain. Sequencing used blood. The CDR3 DNA follows: TGCAGTGCACGTGACGGAGCTTCACTAGCCAAAAACATTCAGTACTTC. As protein: CSARDGASLAKNIQYF.